This TCR beta chain came from a study of cytomegalovirus exposure and HLA in healthy donors. Assay used: immunoSEQ multiplex PCR; TCRdb lists only in-frame clones, some missing. The data contain 150,000 to 200,000 clones, approximately 81% of them singletons. This clone showed up just once. V lost 5 bases and J lost 6; bases outside the gene matches: 8. The CDR3 length is 17 residues. CDR1 SNHLY and CDR2 FYNNEI come from the germline V gene. Material: PBMCs. The receptor was derived from a man aged 18 to 35 in good health and CMV-seropositive. This chain links TRBV2 with TRBJ2-1; the match to TRBD2 covers 15 bases. As DNA, the CDR3 is TGTGCCAGCAGTCTGGGACTAGCGGGAGGAGGGTCCAATGAGCAGTTCTTC. This encodes CASSLGLAGGGSNEQFF.